This T cell receptor beta chain was documented in a study of blood T cell repertoires in COVID-19. Study at large: Spain, Italy and the United States supplied samples that represented acute and convalescent COVID-19. T cells, B-cell-depleted T cells, or PBMCs provided the cDNA or gDNA that served as material.

In the original workflow: Reference gene primer amplification yielded estimated nucleated cell counts. Produced via immunoSEQ multiplex PCR; TCRdb's table is partial and in-frame only. V and J calls and clone size follow that table, whereas D and trimming were derived from the DNA. The table shows roughly 200,000 clones, with more than 70% occurring only once. This clone came up a few times. Material for sequencing was peripheral blood. The sequence was collected from a man between 18 and 35 years old with active or convalescent COVID-19.

The CDR3 region has the DNA TGTGCCAGCAGCCTTGGACTAGCGGGAGATATCGGGGAGCTGTTTTTT. It encodes CASSLGLAGDIGELFF. The chain carries TRBV9 and TRBJ2-2; 13 bases agree with TRBD2. Germline V gene sequence: CDR1 SGDLS, CDR2 YYNGEE. Germline trimming cut 4 bases from V and 7 bases from J; bases unmatched to any gene: 7. The CDR3 has 16 residues.